The source of this T cell receptor (beta chain) is a study of patients and donors after allogeneic stem cell transplantation. V lost 3 bases and J lost 4, with 17 bases in between. Germline V lookup: CDR1 KGHDR, CDR2 SFDVKD. The CDR3 is 16 residues long. TCRdb independently ran MiXCR on the RT-PCR reads; one entry per CDR3 protein. This repertoire shows some 150,000 distinct CDR3 sequences, 30% to 45% found once; its top ten account for 50%. This receptor was taken from a human donor who was either an allogeneic HSCT recipient or a stem cell or donor lymphocyte infusion donor (not recorded which). It is not recorded whose cells these are; they may come from a transplant donor. The chain carries TRBV24-1 and TRBJ1-2, with a weak D call TRBD1 (6 bases). Sequencing was done on a sample of blood, either unsorted or a sorted T cell fraction (not recorded which). In DNA form, the CDR3 reads TGTGCCACCAGTGATCAGAACAGGGCCGGAATCTATGGCTACACCTTC. It codes for CATSDQNRAGIYGYTF.